This passage covers 24 T cell receptor beta chains from one sample sequenced in a study of T cell changes during pregnancy in multiple sclerosis. TCRdb keeps only in-frame clones here, not all; method: immunoSEQ multiplex PCR. The table shows around 40,000 clones, with about 91% occurring only once. Source: CD4+ T cells from peripheral blood mononuclear cells, taken in the first trimester of pregnancy. The receptors shown here come from a female donor with multiple sclerosis, enrolled in a pregnancy study.

This clone was counted between two and nine times. The rearrangement links TRBV5-6 to TRBJ1-5; perhaps TRBD1 as D (6 bases). The V end lost 4 bases, the J end lost 5 bases, and 16 bases lay between the germline ends. CDR1 is SGHDT and CDR2 is YYEEEE in the germline V gene. The CDR3 is 15 residues long. In DNA form, the CDR3 reads TGTGCCAGCAGCCAGGGGCAGGGGATCGATCAGCCCCAGCATTTT. The encoded protein is CASSQGQGIDQPQHF.

The J gene is TRBJ2-2, the V gene TRBV28; 14 bases map to TRBD2. This CDR3 spans 17 amino acids. The V gene's germline CDR1 is MDHEN and CDR2 SYDVKM. V lost 8 bases to trimming and J lost 6 bases; unmatched junction nucleotides: 11. CDR3 protein: CASHLETSGRAAGELFF. CDR3 sequence (DNA): TGTGCCAGCCACCTAGAGACTAGCGGGAGGGCCGCCGGGGAGCTGTTTTTT.

The V and J genes are TRBV10-1 and TRBJ2-7, with 12 bases aligning to TRBD2. Germline CDR1 is WNHNN and CDR2 is SYGVQD (reference sequence). The CDR3 is 15 residues long. V trimming: 4 bases; J trimming: 5 bases; junction bases outside the gene matches: 6. This CDR3 is CASSAGLAGSHEQYF. The CDR3 DNA reads as TGCGCCAGCAGTGCTGGACTAGCGGGATCTCACGAGCAGTACTTC.

The CDR3: CASSLAGFEQYF. The CDR3 DNA is TGTGCCAGCAGCTTGGCAGGCTTCGAGCAGTACTTC. V usage is TRBV5-4 and J usage is TRBJ2-7, with unresolved D. The length of the CDR3 is 12 residues. The germline CDR1 and CDR2 sequences are SGHNT and YYREEE (reference sequence). V was cut by 0 bases and J by 6 bases, with 7 bases left in between.

The table lists this clone with a count of one. CDR3 in DNA: TGTGCCAGCAGTTACTCAGGGACAGGGGGCTGGGAGCAGTACTTC. Translated: CASSYSGTGGWEQYF. This chain connects TRBV6-5 to TRBJ2-7; TRBD1 matches 12 bases. Germline-derived CDR1 and CDR2 are MNHEY and SVGAGI. Trimming at V came to 0 bases and at J to 7 bases, leaving 4 bases not matched to a gene. The CDR3 sequence is 15 residues long.

The chain carries TRBV10-2 and TRBJ1-3, with D uncertain. V lost 3 bases and J 0 bases, leaving 12 bases between the germline ends. The CDR3 contains 16 residues. Germline CDR1 WSHSY, CDR2 SAAADI. In DNA, the CDR3 is TGCGCCAGCAGTGATTTGAGAGGCCGCTCTGGAAACACCATATATTTT. Protein sequence: CASSDLRGRSGNTIYF.

The chain carries TRBV19 and TRBJ1-1, with D possibly TRBD1 on 6 matching bases. Germline V gene data show CDR1 as LNHDA and CDR2 as SQIVND (reference sequence). This CDR3 has 12 amino acids. Trimming stripped 1 base from V and 10 bases from J, with 10 bases between. Here the CDR3 reads CASSIAGGAAFF. CDR3 DNA sequence: TGTGCCAGTAGTATAGCGGGGGGGGCAGCTTTCTTT.

The CDR3 loop reads CASSSYYLSYEQYF. The CDR3 DNA reads TGTGCCAGCAGCTCGTACTATTTAAGCTACGAGCAGTACTTC. The chain couples TRBV14 to TRBJ2-7; D gene unclear. The CDR3 contains 14 residues. CDR1 SGHDN and CDR2 FVKESK come from the germline V gene. Trimming cost V 5 bases and J 3 bases, with 14 bases left between them.

The V gene is TRBV14, the J gene TRBJ2-1; 11 positions match TRBD2. CDR3 size: 17 residues. J lost 4 bases, V lost 1 base, and 6 bases had no gene match. Germline CDR1 SGHDN, CDR2 FVKESK. The CDR3 DNA is TGTGCCAGCAGCCAAGCCCCAGGGACTAGCGGATACAATGAGCAGTTCTTC. The encoded protein is CASSQAPGTSGYNEQFF.

This clone was detected only a few times. The V gene is TRBV7-2, the J gene TRBJ1-3, with D possibly TRBD1 on 6 matching bases. The V gene's germline CDR1 is SGHTA and CDR2 FQGNSA. Trimming left V 5 bases short and J 0 bases short, with 11 bases between. The CDR3 covers 15 residues. The CDR3 region is CASSPTGFSGNTIYF. The CDR3 DNA is TGTGCCAGCAGCCCTACAGGGTTCTCTGGAAACACCATATATTTT.

This clone was seen only once. The chain combines TRBV11-3 with TRBJ2-3; D remains ambiguous. The V gene lost 0 bases and the J gene lost 6 bases, with 7 bases spanning the gap. Germline loops: CDR1 SGHNT, CDR2 YENEEA. The CDR3 consists of 13 residues. CDR3 region: CASSLDRWDTQYF. In nucleotides, the CDR3 is TGTGCCAGCAGCTTAGACAGGTGGGATACGCAGTATTTT.

The gene calls are TRBV6-5 and TRBJ2-5; TRBD1 agrees at 7 bases. The germline V gene encodes CDR1 MNHEY and CDR2 SVGAGI. The CDR3 covers 14 residues. V lost 3 bases, J lost 5 bases, and 6 bases stayed unmatched. Here the CDR3 reads CASSYYRGLETQYF. The CDR3 region has the DNA TGTGCCAGCAGTTATTACAGGGGTCTGGAGACCCAGTACTTC.

The V call is TRBV30, the J call TRBJ2-3, with 8 bases identical to TRBD2. V gave up 4 bases and J gave up 0 bases; unmatched junction bases: 9. CDR1 and CDR2 (germline): GTSNPN, SVGIG (reference sequence). This CDR3 has 16 residues. The CDR3: CAWKVLAALSTDTQYF. The CDR3 DNA is TGTGCCTGGAAAGTACTAGCGGCCCTTAGCACAGATACGCAGTATTTT.

The J gene is TRBJ2-7, the V gene TRBV5-1; 8 positions match TRBD1. V dropped 4 bases and J dropped 0; count of bases not matched to a gene: 6. The CDR3 extends over 15 amino acids. CDR1 SGHRS and CDR2 YFSETQ come from the germline V gene. CDR3 DNA: TGCGCCAGCAGCACACAGGGGGAAATCTCCTACGAGCAGTACTTC. This encodes CASSTQGEISYEQYF. The whole variable domain, filled in from reference TRBV5-1 and TRBJ2-7, reads KAGVTQTPRYLIKTRGQQVTLSCSPISGHRSVSWYQQTPGQGLQFLFEYFSETQRNKGNFPGRFSGRQFSNSRSEMNVSTLELGDSALYLCASSTQGEISYEQYFGPGTRLTVT.

V gene TRBV19 combines with J gene TRBJ1-5, with 7 bases that match TRBD1. V shed 2 bases and J 4 bases; nucleotides not matched to a gene: 5. Germline V gene data show CDR1 as LNHDA and CDR2 as SQIVND (reference sequence). The CDR3 is made up of 15 amino acids. In DNA form, the CDR3 reads TGTGCCAGTAGTATACAGAGGGGGCCTAATCAGCCCCAGCATTTT. Its translation: CASSIQRGPNQPQHF.

The chain employs TRBV7-9 and TRBJ2-1, with 12 bases aligning to TRBD2. Germline assignment: CDR1 SEHNR and CDR2 FQNEAQ (reference sequence). J lost 7 bases, V lost 2 bases, and 3 bases had no gene match. The CDR3 extends over 15 amino acids. For the CDR3, the DNA is TGTGCCAGCAGCTTATGGCTAGCGGGAGGGAATGAGCAGTTCTTC. Its translation is CASSLWLAGGNEQFF.

This CDR3 reads CASIRSREEGTDTQYF. CDR3 coding DNA: TGTGCCAGCATCAGGTCAAGGGAGGAGGGTACAGATACGCAGTATTTT. V and J are TRBV7-9 and TRBJ2-3, with D possibly matching TRBD2 (6 bases). With 7 bases removed from V and 3 bases from J, the gap between germline ends came to 20 bases. This CDR3 comprises 16 residues. Looked up from germline, CDR1 is SEHNR and CDR2 is FQNEAQ (reference sequence). The variable domain in full, completed from reference TRBV7-9 and TRBJ2-3, reads DTGVSQNPRHKITKRGQNVTFRCDPISEHNRLYWYRQTLGQGPEFLTYFQNEAQLEKSRLLSDRFSAERPKGSFSTLEIQRTEQGDSAMYLCASIRSREEGTDTQYFGPGTRLTVL.

The chain combines TRBV14 with TRBJ2-5; tentatively, D is TRBD2 (6 bases). Trimming shortened V by 3 bases and J by 2 bases, and 13 bases separated the two germline ends. The CDR3 sequence is 15 residues long. Looked up from germline, CDR1 is SGHDN and CDR2 is FVKESK. The CDR3 bases are TGTGCCAGCAGCCATTGGTCAGGAGGGCAAGAGACCCAGTACTTC. Translation gives CASSHWSGGQETQYF.

V usage is TRBV9 and J usage is TRBJ2-7, with a tentative D call TRBD1 (6 bases). Looked up from germline, CDR1 is SGDLS and CDR2 is YYNGEE. V lost 4 bases to trimming and J lost 3 bases, with 14 bases between them. The CDR3 has 14 amino acids. The CDR3 DNA reads as TGTGCCAGCAGCCCAGATCCACAGGGCTACGAGCAGTACTTC. Translated: CASSPDPQGYEQYF.

The chain links TRBV6-1 to TRBJ1-4, with 8 positions matching TRBD1. CDR1 MNHNS and CDR2 SASEGT come from the germline V gene. This CDR3 spans 17 amino acids. Trimming took 1 base from V and 6 from J; bases not matched to a gene: 10. The DNA for the CDR3 is TGTGCCAGCAGTGAAGACGTTCAGGGGGCGCAGGATGAAAAACTGTTTTTT. It specifies CASSEDVQGAQDEKLFF.

The gene calls are TRBV10-3 and TRBJ2-7, with TRBD2 matching 8 bases. CDR1 is ENHRY, CDR2 SYGVKD, per germline. This CDR3 is 14 amino acids long. The J segment lost 6 bases and the V segment lost 6 bases, leaving 10 bases of the junction unmatched. CDR3 coding DNA: TGTGCCATCAGGGTACTAGCGGACCAGAGCGAGCAGTACTTC. Translating it yields CAIRVLADQSEQYF.

The chain joins TRBV2 to TRBJ2-3; 9 positions agree with TRBD2. Trimming cost V 6 bases and J 6 bases; bases outside gene matches: 7. The CDR3 spans 14 residues. The V gene's germline CDR1 is SNHLY and CDR2 FYNNEI. CDR3: CASSAGTSWDTQYF. Written as DNA, the CDR3 is TGTGCCAGCAGCGCCGGGACTAGCTGGGATACGCAGTATTTT.

V is TRBV10-1 and J is TRBJ2-2; D is unclear. V gave up 3 bases and J gave up 4 bases, with 15 bases separating them. The CDR3 runs 16 residues. Per the germline V gene, CDR1 is WNHNN and CDR2 is SYGVQD (reference sequence). CDR3: CASSDFPPGSTGELFF. The CDR3 DNA is TGCGCCAGCAGTGATTTCCCCCCGGGTTCCACCGGGGAGCTGTTTTTT.

This chain connects TRBV5-4 to TRBJ1-2; 8 bases line up with TRBD1. Germline assignment: CDR1 SGHNT and CDR2 YYREEE (reference sequence). The J segment lost 6 bases and the V segment lost 4 bases, leaving 8 bases of the junction unmatched. This CDR3 spans 14 amino acids. CDR3 sequence (DNA): TGTGCCAGCAGCCCCGGGACAGGAAGGGATGGCTACACCTTC. It codes for CASSPGTGRDGYTF.